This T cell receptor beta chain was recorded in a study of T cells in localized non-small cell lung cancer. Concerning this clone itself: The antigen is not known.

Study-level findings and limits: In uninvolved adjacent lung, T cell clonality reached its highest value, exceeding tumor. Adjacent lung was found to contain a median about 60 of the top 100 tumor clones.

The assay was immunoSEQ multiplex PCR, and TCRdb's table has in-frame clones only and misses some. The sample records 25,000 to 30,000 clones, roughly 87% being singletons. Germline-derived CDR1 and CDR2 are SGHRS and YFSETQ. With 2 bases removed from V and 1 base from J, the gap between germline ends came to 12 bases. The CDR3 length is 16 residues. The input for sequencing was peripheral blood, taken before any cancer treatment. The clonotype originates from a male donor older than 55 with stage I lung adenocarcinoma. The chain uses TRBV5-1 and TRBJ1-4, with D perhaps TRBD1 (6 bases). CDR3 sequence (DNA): TGCGCCAGCAGCTTTTACAGGGTACGAACTAATGAAAAACTGTTTTTT. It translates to CASSFYRVRTNEKLFF.